Shown below are 15 T cell receptor beta chains from a single sample sequenced in a study of blood T cell repertoires in COVID-19. Repertoires were generated with immunoSEQ multiplex PCR, while TCRdb's copy carries only in-frame clones and drops some. The repertoire includes under 400,000 clones, 85% to 90% of them detected once, and about 6.5% sits in the top ten. The sequenced sample consisted of peripheral blood. The source of these receptors is a young man with active or convalescent COVID-19.

The chain joins TRBV28 to TRBJ1-5, with unresolved D. The CDR3 runs 15 residues. CDR1 and CDR2 (germline): MDHEN, SYDVKM. The V gene lost 5 bases and the J gene lost 6 bases, with 17 bases spanning the gap. The CDR3 DNA sequence: TGTGCCAGCAGTCCCCCAAGTGGGCTGGGTCAGCCCCAGCATTTT. It yields the protein CASSPPSGLGQPQHF.

V usage is TRBV18 and J usage is TRBJ2-7; the match to TRBD2 covers 10 bases. Germline values: CDR1 KGHSH, CDR2 LQKENI. The V gene end was trimmed by 2 bases and the J gene end by 3 bases; junction bases not matched to a gene: 1. The CDR3 totals 14 residues. The CDR3 spells CASSPASGSYEQYF. DNA of the CDR3: TGTGCCAGCTCACCAGCTAGCGGGAGCTACGAGCAGTACTTC.

The chain is built from TRBV20-1 and TRBJ2-5; possibly TRBD2 for D (6 bases). CDR3 size: 14 residues. Germline lookup yields CDR1 DFQATT and CDR2 SNEGSKA (reference sequence). V was trimmed by 3 bases and J by 5 bases, leaving 16 bases between them. DNA for the CDR3: TGCAGTGCTAGTAGTACCCTAGCGATCGAGACCCAGTACTTC. It yields the protein CSASSTLAIETQYF.

V is TRBV6-2 or TRBV6-3 and J is TRBJ2-7, with a possible D match to TRBD2 (7 bases). This CDR3 comprises 12 residues. The germline V gene has CDR1 MNHEY and CDR2 SVGEGT. Trimming took 2 bases from V and 11 from J, leaving 13 bases between them. DNA for the CDR3: TGTGCCAGCAGTTACGCGGGGGCCCAAAAGTACTTC. Amino acid sequence: CASSYAGAQKYF.

V gene TRBV6-2 or TRBV6-3 combines with J gene TRBJ1-1; D uncertain. Deletions cut 5 bases from V and 0 bases from J, with 7 bases between. From germline, CDR1 is MNHEY and CDR2 SVGEGT. This CDR3 region has 13 residues. The chain's CDR3 is CASSRLLNTEAFF. The CDR3 DNA follows: TGTGCCAGCAGTCGTCTGTTGAACACTGAAGCTTTCTTT.

This chain links TRBV12-3 or TRBV12-4 with TRBJ1-1; D is ambiguous. V was clipped by 8 bases and J by 0 bases, with 10 bases between them. The CDR3 length is 13 residues. CDR3 protein: CASCLRVNTEAFF. CDR3 DNA: TGTGCCAGCTGCCTTCGGGTGAACACTGAAGCTTTCTTT.

The gene calls are TRBV7-2 and TRBJ1-5; TRBD1 matches at 9 bases. This CDR3 is built from 16 residues. The germline CDR1 and CDR2 sequences are SGHTA and FQGNSA. V dropped 3 bases and J dropped 4; count of bases not matched to a gene: 7. The CDR3 loop reads CASSLTDRGWNQPQHF. In DNA form, the CDR3 reads TGTGCCAGCAGCTTGACCGACAGGGGGTGGAATCAGCCCCAGCATTTT.

The chain uses TRBV19 and TRBJ1-2; 9 positions agree with TRBD1. From germline, CDR1 is LNHDA and CDR2 SQIVND (reference sequence). J lost 7 bases, V lost 5 bases, and 5 bases had no gene match. The CDR3 runs to 13 residues. The DNA of the CDR3 is TGTGCCAGTAGTCCGAGGACAGGGGCTGGCTACACCTTC. Its translation: CASSPRTGAGYTF.

This chain connects TRBV7-2 to TRBJ1-2; no definite D call. Trimming left V 2 bases short and J 7 bases short, with 11 bases between. The CDR3 covers 13 residues. The germline V gene has CDR1 SGHTA and CDR2 FQGNSA. The CDR3 region is CASSLRVDRGYTF. The CDR3 DNA is TGTGCCAGCAGCTTACGGGTAGATCGTGGCTACACCTTC.

J is TRBJ2-3 and V is TRBV20-1; 7 nucleotides line up with TRBD2. CDR1 DFQATT and CDR2 SNEGSKA come from the germline V gene (reference sequence). V shed 3 bases, J shed 4 bases, and the junction held 7 bases outside the gene matches. The CDR3 is 14 residues long. The chain's CDR3 is CSASSAGVSDTQYF. The CDR3 region has the DNA TGCAGTGCTAGTTCGGCGGGAGTCTCAGATACGCAGTATTTT.

The chain uses TRBV10-3 and TRBJ2-2; a possible D gene is TRBD2 (7 bases). V was trimmed by 4 bases and J by 3 bases, leaving 15 bases between them. The CDR3 totals 16 residues. CDR1 and CDR2 from the germline V gene are ENHRY and SYGVKD. The CDR3 DNA is TGTGCCATCAGTGCTGGGGGGGCAATGGACACCGGGGAGCTGTTTTTT. It yields the protein CAISAGGAMDTGELFF.

The V gene is TRBV27, the J gene TRBJ1-2, with D maybe TRBD1 (5 bases). This CDR3 is 15 amino acids long. CDR1 MNHEY and CDR2 SMNVEV come from the germline V gene (reference sequence). V was cut by 5 bases and J by 8 bases, with 21 bases left in between. This CDR3 is CASSPRGRGLLGYTF. In DNA, the CDR3 is TGTGCCAGCAGTCCACGTGGGAGGGGCCTTTTGGGCTACACCTTC.

The genes are TRBV7-9 and TRBJ2-2, with 13 nucleotides matching TRBD2. The CDR3 is 17 amino acids. V dropped 6 bases and J dropped 7; count of bases not matched to a gene: 11. Germline CDR1 and CDR2: SEHNR and FQNEAQ (reference sequence). CDR3 in amino acids: CASRQSGLAGVHGELFF. In nucleotides, the CDR3 is TGTGCCAGCAGGCAATCCGGACTAGCGGGAGTTCACGGGGAGCTGTTTTTT.

The rearrangement uses TRBV7-3 and TRBJ1-1; D gene ambiguous. Trimming removed 2 bases at V and 5 bases at J, with 12 bases between. The CDR3 extends over 14 amino acids. Germline CDR1 is SGHTA and CDR2 is FQGTGA. The DNA for the CDR3 is TGTGCCAGCAGCTTATCCCCAGGTGCTACTGAAGCTTTCTTT. Its translation: CASSLSPGATEAFF.

The chain employs TRBV5-5 and TRBJ1-5, with unresolved D. This CDR3 comprises 15 residues. CDR1 is SGHKS and CDR2 is YYEKEE in the germline V gene (reference sequence). V was pared by 0 bases and J by 3 bases, with 10 bases between. The CDR3 nucleotides are TGTGCCAGCAGCTTGGATAGCAGTAACAATCAGCCCCAGCATTTT. Translating gives CASSLDSSNNQPQHF.